This T cell receptor (beta chain) was retrieved from a study of CXCR3-negative and CXCR3-positive naive CD8 T cells. Germline V gene sequence: CDR1 MRHNA, CDR2 SNTAGT. The CDR3 consists of 14 residues. Researchers prepared the TRB cDNA libraries using 5' RACE with UMI labels. TCRdb re-called the 5' RACE reads and gives one entry per CDR3 protein, without DNA. Reported are 50,000 to 65,000 distinct CDR3 sequences; the ten largest clones contain 23%. Sequenced input: memory CD8+ T cells from blood. V usage is TRBV6-4 and J usage is TRBJ1-1. This TCR derives from a human donor in good health. Some clones in this sample may be carry-over from other donors' samples. The chain's CDR3 is CASSDSRDPTEAFF.